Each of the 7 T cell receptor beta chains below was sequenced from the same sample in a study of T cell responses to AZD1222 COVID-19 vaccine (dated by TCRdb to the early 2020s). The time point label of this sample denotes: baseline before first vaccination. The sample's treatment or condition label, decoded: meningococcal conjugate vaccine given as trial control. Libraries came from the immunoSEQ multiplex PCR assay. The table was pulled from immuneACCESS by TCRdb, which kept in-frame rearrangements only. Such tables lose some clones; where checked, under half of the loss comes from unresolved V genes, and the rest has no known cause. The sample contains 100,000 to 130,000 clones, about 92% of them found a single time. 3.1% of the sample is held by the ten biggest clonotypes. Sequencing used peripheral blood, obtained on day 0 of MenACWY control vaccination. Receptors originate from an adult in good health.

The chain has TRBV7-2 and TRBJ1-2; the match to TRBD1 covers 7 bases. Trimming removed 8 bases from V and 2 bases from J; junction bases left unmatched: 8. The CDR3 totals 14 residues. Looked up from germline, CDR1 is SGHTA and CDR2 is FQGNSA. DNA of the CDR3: TGTGCCAGCTTGCCGGGACAGAGCAACTATGGCTACACCTTC. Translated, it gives CASLPGQSNYGYTF.

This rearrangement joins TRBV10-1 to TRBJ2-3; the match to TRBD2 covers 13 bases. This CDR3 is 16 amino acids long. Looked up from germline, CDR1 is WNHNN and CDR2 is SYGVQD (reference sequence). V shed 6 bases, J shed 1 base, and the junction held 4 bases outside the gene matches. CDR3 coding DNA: TGCGCCAGCAGCGACGGACTAGCGGGGGGCACAGATACGCAGTATTTT. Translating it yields CASSDGLAGGTDTQYF.

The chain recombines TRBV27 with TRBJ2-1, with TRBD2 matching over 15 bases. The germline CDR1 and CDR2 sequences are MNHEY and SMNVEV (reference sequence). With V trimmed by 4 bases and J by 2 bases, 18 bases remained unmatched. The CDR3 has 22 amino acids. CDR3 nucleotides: TGTGCCAGCAGTTCCCTAAGGACTAGCGGGGGGGAGAGCCGAGTAGCCTACAATGAGCAGTTCTTC. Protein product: CASSSLRTSGGESRVAYNEQFF.

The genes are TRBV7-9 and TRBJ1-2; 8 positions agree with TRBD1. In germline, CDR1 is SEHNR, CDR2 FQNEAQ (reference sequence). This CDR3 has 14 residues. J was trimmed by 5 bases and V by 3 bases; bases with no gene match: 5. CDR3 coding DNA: TGTGCCAGCAGCTTCCCGGGACAGGCATATGGCTACACCTTC. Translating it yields CASSFPGQAYGYTF.

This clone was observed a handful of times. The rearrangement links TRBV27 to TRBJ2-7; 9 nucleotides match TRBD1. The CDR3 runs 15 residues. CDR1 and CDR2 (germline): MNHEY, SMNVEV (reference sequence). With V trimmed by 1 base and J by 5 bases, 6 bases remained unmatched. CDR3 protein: CASSLFGTGSHEQYF. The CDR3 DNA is TGTGCCAGCAGTTTATTCGGGACAGGGTCTCACGAGCAGTACTTC.

This CDR3 is CASSPADGYGYTF. The CDR3 region has the DNA TGTGCCAGTAGTCCCGCGGACGGCTATGGCTACACCTTC. The J gene is TRBJ1-2, the V gene TRBV19; D uncertain. Germline loops: CDR1 LNHDA, CDR2 SQIVND (reference sequence). Trimming took 5 bases from V and 4 from J, leaving 11 bases between them. The CDR3 loop spans 13 amino acids.

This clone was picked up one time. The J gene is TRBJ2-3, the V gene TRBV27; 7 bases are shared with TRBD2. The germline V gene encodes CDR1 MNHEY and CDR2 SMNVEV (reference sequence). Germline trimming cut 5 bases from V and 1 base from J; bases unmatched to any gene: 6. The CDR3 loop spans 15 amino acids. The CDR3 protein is CASSRRGRGTDTQYF. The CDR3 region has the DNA TGTGCCAGCAGTCGGCGGGGGAGAGGCACAGATACGCAGTATTTT.